This T cell receptor beta chain was captured in a study of T cell responses to AZD1222 COVID-19 vaccine. The V gene end was trimmed by 8 bases and the J gene end by 6 bases; junction bases not matched to a gene: 11. Germline CDR1 MNHNY, CDR2 SVGAGI (reference sequence). The CDR3 is 15 residues long. Some clones are missing from TCRdb's copy, which holds only in-frame ones; the method was immunoSEQ multiplex PCR. The sample holds roughly 120,000 clones, roughly nine tenths seen once. Remarks on this clone: What it binds is unknown.

General study points: Seropositivity was recorded at baseline in only a handful of AZD1222 recipients. Samples come after the peak T cell response, not at day 14.

This chain connects TRBV6-6 to TRBJ2-1; 9 bases are shared with TRBD1. The receptor was derived from an adult in good health. Sequenced material: peripheral blood, taken on day 0 of AZD1222 vaccination. The CDR3 reads CASPPPGQGPNEQFF. The CDR3 bases are TGTGCCAGCCCGCCCCCGGGACAGGGTCCCAATGAGCAGTTCTTC.